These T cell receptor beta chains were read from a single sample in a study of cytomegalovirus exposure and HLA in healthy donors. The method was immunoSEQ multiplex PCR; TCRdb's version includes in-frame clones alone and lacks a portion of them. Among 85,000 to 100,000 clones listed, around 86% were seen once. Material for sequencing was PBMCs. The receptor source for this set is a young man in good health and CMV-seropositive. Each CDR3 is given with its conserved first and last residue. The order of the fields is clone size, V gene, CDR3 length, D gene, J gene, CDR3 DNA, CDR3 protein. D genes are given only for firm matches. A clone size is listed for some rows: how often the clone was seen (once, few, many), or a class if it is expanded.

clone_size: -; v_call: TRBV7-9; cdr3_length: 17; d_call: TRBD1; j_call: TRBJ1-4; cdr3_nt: TGTGCCAGCAGCCCCCCGACAGGGGAGGGGTCTAATGAAAAACTGTTTTTT; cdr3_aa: CASSPPTGEGSNEKLFF
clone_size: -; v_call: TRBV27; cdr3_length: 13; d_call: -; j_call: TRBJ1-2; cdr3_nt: TGTGCCAGCACCGGACAGTTTCCCTATGGCTACACCTTC; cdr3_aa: CASTGQFPYGYTF
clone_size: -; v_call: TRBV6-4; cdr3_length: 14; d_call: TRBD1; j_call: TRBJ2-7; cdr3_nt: TGTGCCAGCAGCCCGGACAGGGATTCCTACGAGCAGTACTTC; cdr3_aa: CASSPDRDSYEQYF
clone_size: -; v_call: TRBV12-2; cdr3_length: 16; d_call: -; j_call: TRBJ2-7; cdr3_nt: TGTGCAAGTCGCTTAGGGGCCCCCATACACTCCTACGAGCAGTACTTC; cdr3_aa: CASRLGAPIHSYEQYF
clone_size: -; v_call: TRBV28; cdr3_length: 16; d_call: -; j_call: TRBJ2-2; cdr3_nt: TGTGCCAGCAGTTTTCGCTACGGGAAGAACACCGGGGAGCTGTTTTTT; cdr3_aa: CASSFRYGKNTGELFF
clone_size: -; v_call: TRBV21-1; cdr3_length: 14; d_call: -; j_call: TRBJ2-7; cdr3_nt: TGTGCCAGCAGCAAAGTCGCAGGGGGCTGCGAGCAGTACTTC; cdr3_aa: CASSKVAGGCEQYF
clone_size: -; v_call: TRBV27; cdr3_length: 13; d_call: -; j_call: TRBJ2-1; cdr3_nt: TGTGCCAGCAGTTCCGCTGGGGAGAATGAGCAGTTCTTC; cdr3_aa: CASSSAGENEQFF
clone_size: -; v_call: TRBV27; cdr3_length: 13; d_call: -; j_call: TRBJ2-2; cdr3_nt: TGTGCCAGCAGTTGGCAGGACACCGGGGAGCTGTTTTTT; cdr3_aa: CASSWQDTGELFF
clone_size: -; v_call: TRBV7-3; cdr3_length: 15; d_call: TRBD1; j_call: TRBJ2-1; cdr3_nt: TGTGCCAGCAGCTACGGGACAGGGAATTACAATGAGCAGTTCTTC; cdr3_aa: CASSYGTGNYNEQFF
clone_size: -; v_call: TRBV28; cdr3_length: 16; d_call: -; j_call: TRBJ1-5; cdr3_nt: TGTGCCAGCAGTTTACAACGCAGTTATAGCAATCAGCCCCAGCATTTT; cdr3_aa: CASSLQRSYSNQPQHF
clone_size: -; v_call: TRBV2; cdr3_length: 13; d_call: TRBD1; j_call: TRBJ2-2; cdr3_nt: TGTGCCAGAGGAGACAGGGCCACCGGGGAGCTGTTTTTT; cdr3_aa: CARGDRATGELFF
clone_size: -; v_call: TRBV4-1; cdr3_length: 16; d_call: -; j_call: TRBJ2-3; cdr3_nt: TGCGCCAGCAGCCATCAAGCGGAGTCAAGCACAGATACGCAGTATTTT; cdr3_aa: CASSHQAESSTDTQYF
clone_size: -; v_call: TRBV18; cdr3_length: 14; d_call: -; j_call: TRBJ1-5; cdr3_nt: TGTGCCAGCTCACCTCGGGGGTCAAATCAGCCCCAGCATTTT; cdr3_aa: CASSPRGSNQPQHF
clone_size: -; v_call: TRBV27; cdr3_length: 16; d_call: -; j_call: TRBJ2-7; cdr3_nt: TGTGCCAGCAGTTTTGGCCCGGGGGACCGAATATTCGAGCAGTACTTC; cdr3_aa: CASSFGPGDRIFEQYF
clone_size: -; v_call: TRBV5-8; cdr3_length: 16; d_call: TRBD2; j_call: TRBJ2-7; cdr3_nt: TGTGCCAGCAGCTTGACCGGGGGGTCGGGAGTCCACGAGCAGTACTTC; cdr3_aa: CASSLTGGSGVHEQYF
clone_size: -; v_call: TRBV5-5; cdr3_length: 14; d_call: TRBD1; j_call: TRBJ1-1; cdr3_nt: TGTGCCAGCAGCTGGACAGGGAGCCACTTTGAAGCTTTCTTT; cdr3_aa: CASSWTGSHFEAFF
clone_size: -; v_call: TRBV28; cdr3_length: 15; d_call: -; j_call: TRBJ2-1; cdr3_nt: TGTGCCAGCTCCTCCGGGCAGGGAGGTAGTAATGAGCAGTTCTTC; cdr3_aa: CASSSGQGGSNEQFF
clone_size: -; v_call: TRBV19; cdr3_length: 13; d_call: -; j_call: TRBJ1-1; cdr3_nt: TGTGCCAGTAGTATTATAGTTGAAACTGAAGCTTTCTTT; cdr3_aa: CASSIIVETEAFF
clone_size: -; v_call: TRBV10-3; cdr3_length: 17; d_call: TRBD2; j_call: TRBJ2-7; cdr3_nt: TGTGCCATCAGTCGCGCATACGGGACTAGCGGGGGAAACGAGCAGTACTTC; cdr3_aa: CAISRAYGTSGGNEQYF
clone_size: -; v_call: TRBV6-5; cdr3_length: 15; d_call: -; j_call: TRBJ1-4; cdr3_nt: TGTGCCAGCAGTTACTGGCAGGGGATTAATGAAAAACTGTTTTTT; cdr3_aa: CASSYWQGINEKLFF
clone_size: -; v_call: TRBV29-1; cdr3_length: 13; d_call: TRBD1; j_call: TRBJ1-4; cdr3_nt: TGCAGCGTTGAGTCCCAGGGGGATGAAAAACTGTTTTTT; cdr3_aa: CSVESQGDEKLFF
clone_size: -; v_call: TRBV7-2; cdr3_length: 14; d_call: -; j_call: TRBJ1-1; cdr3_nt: TGTGCCAGCAGCCTCGAACAGTACAACACTGAAGCTTTCTTT; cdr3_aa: CASSLEQYNTEAFF
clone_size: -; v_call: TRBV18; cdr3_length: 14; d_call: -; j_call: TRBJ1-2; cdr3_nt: TGTGCCAGCTCACCACGGGACACCGGCTATGGCTACACCTTC; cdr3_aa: CASSPRDTGYGYTF
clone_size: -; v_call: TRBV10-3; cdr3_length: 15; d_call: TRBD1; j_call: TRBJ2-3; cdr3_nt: TGTGCCACCGCGCTGACAGGGGGGGCTACAGATACGCAGTATTTT; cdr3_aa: CATALTGGATDTQYF
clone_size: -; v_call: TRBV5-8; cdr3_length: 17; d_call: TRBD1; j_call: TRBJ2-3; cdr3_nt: TGTGCCAGCAGCTTGGGGATGTGGACAGGGGTGGCAGATACGCAGTATTTT; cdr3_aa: CASSLGMWTGVADTQYF
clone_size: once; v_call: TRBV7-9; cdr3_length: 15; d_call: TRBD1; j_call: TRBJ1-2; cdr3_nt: TGTGCCAGCAGCCCCCGGACAGGGAACGGCTATGGCTACACCTTC; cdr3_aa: CASSPRTGNGYGYTF
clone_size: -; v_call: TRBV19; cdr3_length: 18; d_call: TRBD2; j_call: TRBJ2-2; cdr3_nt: TGTGCCAGTAGTTCCCAGACTAGCGGGAGGGCGAACACCGGGGAGCTGTTTTTT; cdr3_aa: CASSSQTSGRANTGELFF
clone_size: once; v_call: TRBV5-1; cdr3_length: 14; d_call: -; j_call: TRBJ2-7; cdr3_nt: TGCGCCAGCAGCCAAGGGGCCACGTCCTACGAGCAGTACTTC; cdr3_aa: CASSQGATSYEQYF
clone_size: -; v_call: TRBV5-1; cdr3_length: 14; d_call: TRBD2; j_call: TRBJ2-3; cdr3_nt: TGCGCCAGCAGGACTAGCGGGAGTACAGATACGCAGTATTTT; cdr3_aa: CASRTSGSTDTQYF
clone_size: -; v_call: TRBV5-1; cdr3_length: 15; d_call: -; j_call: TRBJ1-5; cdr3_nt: TGCGCCAGCAGCCAAACCGGACAGAGCAATCAGCCCCAGCATTTT; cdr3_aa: CASSQTGQSNQPQHF
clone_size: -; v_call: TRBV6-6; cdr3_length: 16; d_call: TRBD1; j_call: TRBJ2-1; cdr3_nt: TGTGCCAGCAGTTACTCGTCGGGACAGGGAGGGAGTGAGCAGTTCTTC; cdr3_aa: CASSYSSGQGGSEQFF
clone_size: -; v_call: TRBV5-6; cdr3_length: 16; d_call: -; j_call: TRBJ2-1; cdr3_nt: TGTGCCAGCAGCTTGGTAGCGGTTAGCTCCTACAATGAGCAGTTCTTC; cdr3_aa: CASSLVAVSSYNEQFF
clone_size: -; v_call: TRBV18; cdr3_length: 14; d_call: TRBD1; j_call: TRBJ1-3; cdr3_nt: TGTGCCAGCTCACCCACAGGGGGTGAAGACACCATATATTTT; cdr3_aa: CASSPTGGEDTIYF
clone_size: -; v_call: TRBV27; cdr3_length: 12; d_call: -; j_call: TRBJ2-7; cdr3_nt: TGTGCCAGCAGTTTGGGGGGGCACGAGCAGTACTTC; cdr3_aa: CASSLGGHEQYF
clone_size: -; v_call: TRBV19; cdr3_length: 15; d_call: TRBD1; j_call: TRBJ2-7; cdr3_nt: TGTGCCAGTAGTATTGGGACAGGAGGTGTTTACGAGCAGTACTTC; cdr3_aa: CASSIGTGGVYEQYF
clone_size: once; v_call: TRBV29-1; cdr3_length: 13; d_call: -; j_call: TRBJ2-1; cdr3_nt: TGCAGCGCCGGACTTCCCGATTACAATGAGCAGTTCTTC; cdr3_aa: CSAGLPDYNEQFF
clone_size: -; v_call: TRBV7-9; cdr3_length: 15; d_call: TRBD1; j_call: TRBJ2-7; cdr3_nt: TGTGCCAGCAGCTTCGGACAGGGAGTGCGTTACGAGCAGTACTTC; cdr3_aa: CASSFGQGVRYEQYF
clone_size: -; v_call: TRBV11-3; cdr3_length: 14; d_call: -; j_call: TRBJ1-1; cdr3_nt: TGTGCCAGCAGCTTAGGAGGGGGGGACACTGAAGCTTTCTTT; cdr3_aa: CASSLGGGDTEAFF
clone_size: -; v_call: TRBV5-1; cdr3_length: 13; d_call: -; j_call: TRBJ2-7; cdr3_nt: TGCGCCAGCAGTTTGGGACAACTCTACGAGCAGTACTTC; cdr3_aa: CASSLGQLYEQYF
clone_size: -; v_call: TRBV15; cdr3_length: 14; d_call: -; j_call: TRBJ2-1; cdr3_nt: TGTGCCACCAGCAGAGGCGCAGGCTACAATGAGCAGTTCTTC; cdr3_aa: CATSRGAGYNEQFF